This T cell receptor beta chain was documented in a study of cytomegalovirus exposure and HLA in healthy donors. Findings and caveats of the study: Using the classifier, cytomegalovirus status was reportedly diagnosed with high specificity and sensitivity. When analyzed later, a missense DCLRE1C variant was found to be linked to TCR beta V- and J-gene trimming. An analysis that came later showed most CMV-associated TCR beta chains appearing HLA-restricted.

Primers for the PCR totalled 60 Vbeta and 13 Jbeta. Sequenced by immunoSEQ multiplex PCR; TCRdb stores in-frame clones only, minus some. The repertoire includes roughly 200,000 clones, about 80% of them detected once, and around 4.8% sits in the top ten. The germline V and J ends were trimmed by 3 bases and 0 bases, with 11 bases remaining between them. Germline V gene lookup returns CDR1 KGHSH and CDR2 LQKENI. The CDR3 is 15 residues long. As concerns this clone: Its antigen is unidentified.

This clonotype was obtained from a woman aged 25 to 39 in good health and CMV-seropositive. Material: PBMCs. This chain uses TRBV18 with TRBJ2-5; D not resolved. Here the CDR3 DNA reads TGTGCCAGCTCACCGTACCAAGGAGACCAAGAGACCCAGTACTTC. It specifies CASSPYQGDQETQYF.